This T cell receptor (beta chain) was identified during a study of T cell responses to AZD1222 COVID-19 vaccine. Sequencing used immunoSEQ multiplex PCR; TCRdb keeps in-frame clones, though not all of them. Altogether around 140,000 clones are present, 92% being singletons, with the ten largest covering 3.5% to 4.5%. Study-level results: White British ancestry dominated among donors, who included more females, and clonal diversity was possibly underestimated.

As for this clone: Its antigen is not identified.

Sequencing used peripheral blood, obtained 28 days after the second AZD1222 dose. This sequence was found in an adult who received the AZD1222 COVID-19 vaccine.

The CDR3 region has the DNA TGTGCCAGTAGTATAGGGGGCAGGCTACTAGCCAAAAACATTCAGTACTTC. Translation gives CASSIGGRLLAKNIQYF. The rearrangement uses TRBV19 and TRBJ2-4, with D maybe TRBD1 (5 bases). Trimming cost V 1 base and J 0 bases, with 13 bases left between them. Germline loops: CDR1 LNHDA, CDR2 SQIVND (reference sequence). CDR3 length equals 17 residues.